Listed below are T cell receptor beta chains from one sample, sequenced in a study of T-cell reconstitution after alpha-beta-depleted transplantation in children. TCRdb reprocessed the PCR reads via MiXCR and lists one record per CDR3 protein. The sample comprises around 450,000 distinct CDR3 sequences, about 17% of which are singletons, and 25% to 30% rests with the top ten. Sequences were derived from PBMCs, mostly from graft donor cells, sampled 360 days after TCRalphabeta/CD19-depleted stem cell transplant. These receptors came from a boy under two years old who had a stem cell transplant for Wiskott-Aldrich syndrome, so the T cells may come from the graft donor. Both conserved end residues are part of each CDR3. A D gene is named only where the DNA matches it firmly. Size tells how often a clone was seen (once, few, many) or the class of an expanded clone, and some rows leave it out.

V gene	D gene	J gene	clone size	CDR3 DNA	CDR3 protein
TRBV30	-	TRBJ2-7	-	TGTGCCTGGAGTTTGCCCCGGGAAACCTACGAGCAGTACTTC	CAWSLPRETYEQYF
TRBV10-1	-	TRBJ2-3	few	TGCGCCAGCAGTGAGTCCCCAGGGCACACATCAGATACGCAGTATTTT	CASSESPGHTSDTQYF
TRBV24-1	TRBD2	TRBJ2-1	few	TGTGCCACCAGTGATCAAACGGGGGGGACCTACAATGAGCAGTTCTTC	CATSDQTGGTYNEQFF
TRBV20-1	-	TRBJ2-5	few	TGCAGTGCGCCCGTGGGGGGATCCCCTTTACAAGAGACCCAGTACTTC	CSAPVGGSPLQETQYF
TRBV25-1	-	TRBJ2-7	many	TGTGCCAGCAGAGCCGGGACGGAGTACGAGCAGTACTTC	CASRAGTEYEQYF
TRBV29-1	-	TRBJ2-2	-	TGCAGCGTTATATCCAGTCTAGGATTCGGGGAGCTGTTTTTT	CSVISSLGFGELFF
TRBV6-2/TRBV6-3	-	TRBJ2-2	-	TGTGCCAGCAGGAGGAGGGGAAACACCGGGGAGCTGTTTTTT	CASRRRGNTGELFF
TRBV5-1	TRBD2	TRBJ2-1	-	TGCGCCAGCAGCTTGTTGGGAGGGAGTGGCTTCTTC	CASSLLGGSGFF
TRBV29-1	-	TRBJ2-2	few	TGCAGCGTTTTGGCCCGGGGTACCGGGGAGCTGTTTTTT	CSVLARGTGELFF
TRBV27	TRBD1	TRBJ1-1	few	TGTGCCAGCAGCCGACAGGGGAAGGGAACTGAAGCTTTCTTT	CASSRQGKGTEAFF
TRBV11-2	-	TRBJ2-5	-	TGTGCCAGCAGCTTCAGGGGAGGGGAAGAGACCCAGTACTTC	CASSFRGGEETQYF
TRBV9	-	TRBJ2-1	few	TGTGCCAGCAGCGTAGCTGCGGGGAGCTCCTACAATGAGCAGTTCTTC	CASSVAAGSSYNEQFF
TRBV20-1	TRBD2	TRBJ2-3	-	TGCAGTGCCCCCAGCGGGGGGATCACAGATACGCAGTATTTT	CSAPSGGITDTQYF
TRBV4-2	TRBD2	TRBJ2-2	-	TGTGCCAGCAGCCCGGGGGGGAGAAAGACCGGGGAGCTGTTTTTT	CASSPGGRKTGELFF
TRBV5-1	-	TRBJ2-5	few	TGCGCCAGCATAAAGAGGTATCCGGCGTCGGGGCAAGAGACCCAGTACTTC	CASIKRYPASGQETQYF
TRBV7-2	TRBD1	TRBJ1-4	-	TGTGCCAGCAGCCCTAGTCCAGGGGGAAAACTGTTTTTT	CASSPSPGGKLFF
TRBV5-1	TRBD1	TRBJ2-7	-	TGCGCCAGCAGCCAACGACAGGGGAGGTGGGAGCAGTACTTC	CASSQRQGRWEQYF
TRBV29-1	-	TRBJ2-7	-	TGCAGCGTTGTCGTCAATTCTAGCGAGCAGTACTTC	CSVVVNSSEQYF
TRBV24-1	TRBD2	TRBJ2-1	few	TGTGCCACCAGTGATCCCTCACCTAGCGGGACCTACAATGAGCAGTTCTTC	CATSDPSPSGTYNEQFF
TRBV15	TRBD1	TRBJ2-7	few	TGTGCCACCAGCAGAGAAATGGACAGGGCCTCCTACGAGCAGTACTTC	CATSREMDRASYEQYF
TRBV6-5	TRBD2	TRBJ2-7	few	TGTGCCAGCGGTATACAAGGCGGGAGGGCCCCCTACGAGCAGTACTTC	CASGIQGGRAPYEQYF
TRBV12-3/TRBV12-4	TRBD1	TRBJ2-7	-	TGTGCCAGCAGTCCTTCGACAGGGATGGGCGAGCAGTACTTC	CASSPSTGMGEQYF
TRBV5-1	-	TRBJ2-1	-	TGCGCCAGCAGCACCCTTGGGGCCGTATCGGAGGAGCAGTTCTTC	CASSTLGAVSEEQFF
TRBV11-1	-	TRBJ2-1	-	TGTGCCAGCAGCTTAGGAATTACAGGGAGGCTAACACCACGGAATGAGCAGTTCTTC	CASSLGITGRLTPRNEQFF
TRBV7-9	-	TRBJ2-2	-	TGTGCCAGCAGCTTAATAGGATCCACCGGGGAGCTGTTTTTT	CASSLIGSTGELFF
TRBV18	-	TRBJ2-7	few	TGTGCCAGCTCACCAAAGAGCTACGAGCAGTACTTC	CASSPKSYEQYF
TRBV2	-	TRBJ2-2	few	TGTGCCAGCAGTGAAAGATCCGGGGATCGAGGGGAGCTGTTTTTT	CASSERSGDRGELFF
TRBV12-3/TRBV12-4	-	TRBJ1-1	few	TGTGCCAGCAGTTCCACAGCGAACACTGAAGCTTTCTTT	CASSSTANTEAFF
TRBV11-2	TRBD2	TRBJ2-7	-	TGTGCCAGCAGCTTAAAGTGGACTAGGAGTGGCTACGAGCAGTACTTC	CASSLKWTRSGYEQYF
TRBV10-3	-	TRBJ2-7	few	TGTGCCATCAGTGAGAGGCTAATGGACTACGAGCAGTACTTC	CAISERLMDYEQYF
TRBV20-1	-	TRBJ2-7	few	TGCAGTGCTAGAGTGCCAGGGCGGGTCTACGAGCAGTACTTC	CSARVPGRVYEQYF
TRBV11-3	-	TRBJ2-2	few	TGTGCCAGCAGCTTCCAGCGGTCATTCACCGGGGAGCTGTTTTTT	CASSFQRSFTGELFF